The T cell receptor beta chain described here comes from a study of blood T cell repertoires in COVID-19 (TCRdb year 2020). Regarding the research as a whole: Samples covering the acute and convalescent phases of COVID-19 were provided by collaborators in the United States, Italy and Spain. The prospective study material was composed of cDNA or gDNA derived from T cells, B-cell-depleted T cells, or PBMCs. The dataset comprised deeply sampled blood TCRbeta repertoires from subjects exposed to, actively infected with, or recovered from COVID-19. The repertoires were released in a freely available public database meant as a resource for research on the immune response to SARS-CoV-2. Samples came from the ongoing ImmuneRACE study (first 160 participants) plus 1,254 subjects from 6 global collaborators. The sample metadata nearly always contained a de-identified subject ID, COVID-19 status, age in years and sex. Where HLA class I and class II types were available, the types were taken from metadata supplied by the sample provider, not from assay-based typing. Summary of the overall study and its limitations: The quantity of clinical and demographic metadata differed by source and by participant and was supplied without curation.

TCRbeta CDR3 regions were amplified from genomic DNA using the immunoSEQ Assay, a bias-controlled multiplex PCR. In the original analysis: The number of nucleated cells in each sample was estimated by amplification of reference gene primers within the assay. Sequence reads were collapsed and filtered to measure the absolute abundance of every unique TCRbeta CDR3 rearrangement. For each sample, productive Simpson clonality was calculated as the square root of Simpson's diversity index over productive rearrangements. This immuneACCESS table, as held by TCRdb, lists in-frame sequences with V and J called but not all clones. Of the missing ones, under half trace to an unresolved V gene in checked studies; the others have no known cause. That table gives V, J and clone size, and the DNA gave D and trimming. Counted in this sample were just over 300,000 clones; about 90% of them appeared once. The top ten clonotypes cover around 4.3% of the sample.

Details on this clone: This clone's antigen is unknown. Base qualities are not provided; no much larger clone lies one nucleotide away.

Taken from the germline V gene, the CDR1 and CDR2 loops are SGHNT and YENEEA. From cysteine to phenylalanine, the CDR3 is 14 amino acids long. The entry retains the CDR3 DNA only, 42 bases that are in frame from base 1. The trim is 0 bases for V and 2 bases for J, with a gap of 7 bases between the germline ends. Participants in the prospective study were aged roughly 18 to 89 years, lived in under 30 United States geographic areas, and enrolled through a virtual design. Cohort assignment in the prospective study relied on participant-reported clinical history from a screening survey and a study questionnaire. In the prospective study, mobile phlebotomists collected whole blood, serum and a nasopharyngeal or oropharyngeal swab from each participant. Over a roughly 2-month period, participants in the prospective study had the option of providing additional blood draws and questionnaires. Prospective study blood samples were shipped either frozen or at room temperature before DNA extraction.

Sequencing was done on a sample of PBMCs or T cells enriched from blood (not recorded which). This TCR was recovered from a woman aged 18-29 years with acute COVID-19. Rearrangement joined TRBV11-3 to TRBJ1-1; no D gene is confidently identified. The sequenced DNA: TGTGCCAGCAGCTTAGATACCGGTAACACTGAAGCTTTCTTT. Its product reads: CASSLDTGNTEAFF. Reference TRBV11-3 and TRBJ1-1 genes cover what lies past the CDR3, so the full variable domain is EAGVVQSPRYKIIEKKQPVAFWCNPISGHNTLYWYLQNLGQGPELLIRYENEEAVDDSQLPKDRFSAERLKGVDSTLKIQPAELGDSAVYLCASSLDTGNTEAFFGQGTRLTVV.